The clone carrying this T cell receptor (beta chain) was recorded only once. Its antigen remains unidentified. Germline assignment: CDR1 MNHEY and CDR2 SMNVEV (reference sequence). CDR3 length: 18 residues. Deletions cut 2 bases from V and 3 bases from J, with 20 bases between. TCRdb ran MiXCR on the 5' RACE reads and lists one entry per CDR3 protein. The sample lists roughly 450,000 distinct CDR3 sequences; about 20% were seen once. The sample originates from a study of T-cell memory formation after mild COVID-19. Broader study findings: Mainly CM and EM harbored the contracting CD4+ clones; mainly EMRA harbored the CD8+ ones.

The rearrangement joins TRBV27 to TRBJ2-1, with D possibly being TRBD2 (6 bases). The source of this sequence is an adult woman who had mild COVID-19 (a few samples of this study predate the infection). Cell type and time point are not known. Sequencing was done on a sample of PBMCs or a T cell subset sorted from them (not recorded which). In DNA form, the CDR3 reads TGTGCCAGCAGTTTACTCAATTTTGGAGGGAGCCTCTACAATGAGCAGTTCTTC. Translating it yields CASSLLNFGGSLYNEQFF.